This T cell receptor (beta chain) came from a study of CXCR3-negative and CXCR3-positive naive CD8 T cells. Looking at the study overall: Collectively, the libraries yielded 110 million to 150 million TRB reads in total, at about 1.5 +/- 0.3 million per library.

UMI-labeled 5' RACE TRB cDNA libraries were prepared from the cells. TCRdb reprocessed the 5' RACE reads, with one entry per CDR3 protein and no DNA. The sample data list some 64,000 distinct CDR3 sequences. Germline V gene data show CDR1 as SQVTM and CDR2 as ANQGSEA. This CDR3 is built from 12 residues. Study-level findings and limits: Similar TRBV-TRBJ usage characterized naive CXCR3-negative and CXCR3-positive cells; memory cells differed. Comparison of naive cells showed more hydrophobic TRB CDR3s in CXCR3-positive than in CXCR3-negative naive cells. Both naive subsets carried similar amounts of surface CD5, so TCR strength was inferred from TRB CDR3 properties.

This clonotype ranks as medium-sized in terms of frequency. Its target is unknown. This clonotype was sampled from a human donor in good health. Some clones in this sample may be carry-over from other donors' samples. The chain combines TRBV29-1 with TRBJ2-7; TCRdb picks TRBD1, but there is no DNA to check that call. Material: naive CXCR3+ CD8+ T cells from blood. Described subset: CD45RO-CCR7+CD27+CD95- naive CD8+ T cells expressing CXCR3 (TNR3+). The CDR3: CSAAAQGYEQYF.